The 11 T cell receptor beta chains listed next were all sequenced from one sample in a study of vaccination and CD4 T cells after COVID-19 (dated by TCRdb to 2022 to 2024). Their antigens remain unidentified. The treatment or condition label corresponds to: approximately 11-day PBMC culture with coronavirus spike peptide pools or control peptides (ViraFEST assay). Receptors were amplified or captured by PCR. Sequenced using an Illumina iSeq 100. DNA from cultured CD4+ T cells underwent TCR sequencing with the Oncomine TCR Beta short-read assay at the Johns Hopkins FTIC core. In TCRdb, the public reads were trimmed at Q25 with fastp and aligned with MiXCR, with productive beta chains retained. When rows share a CDR3 protein, they turn into one entry using the most common DNA and genes. The sample has more than 20,000 distinct CDR3 sequences on record, about half of them singletons. The ten largest make up roughly 9% of the sample.

Sequencing was performed on CD4+ T cells from blood, cultured in vitro. The source is a human donor who had recovered from COVID-19.

The chain employs TRBV10-1 and TRBJ2-3; D call uncertain. V lost 10 bases, J lost 2 bases, and 1 base lay in between. Germline assignment: CDR1 WNHNN and CDR2 SYGVQD (reference sequence). The CDR3 totals 9 residues. Written as DNA, the CDR3 is TGCGCCACCACAGATACGCAGTATTTT. Translated, it gives CATTDTQYF.

This rearrangement joins TRBV2 to TRBJ2-3, with 9 bases identical to TRBD1. The CDR3 spans 14 residues. Germline trimming cut 6 bases from V and 2 bases from J; bases unmatched to any gene: 3. Looked up from germline, CDR1 is SNHLY and CDR2 is FYNNEI. CDR3 protein: CASRRDRDTDTQYF. CDR3 sequence (DNA): TGTGCCAGCAGGCGGGACAGGGACACAGATACGCAGTATTTT.

This clonotype showed up just a few times. The V and J genes are TRBV20-1 and TRBJ1-1; no definite D call. Germline V lookup: CDR1 DFQATT, CDR2 SNEGSKA (reference sequence). This CDR3 region has 11 residues. Trimming shortened V by 4 bases and J by 5 bases, and 8 bases separated the two germline ends. The CDR3 DNA reads TGCAGTGCTATAGGTGAAACTGAAGCTTTCTTT. Amino acid sequence: CSAIGETEAFF.

This clonotype occurred a few times. The rearrangement links TRBV19 to TRBJ1-2, with D tentatively TRBD1 (6 bases). Trimming cost V 8 bases and J 2 bases, with 12 bases left between them. This CDR3 has 13 residues. Germline V gene lookup returns CDR1 LNHDA and CDR2 SQIVND (reference sequence). CDR3 amino acids: CASRGQGNYGYTF. Written as DNA, the CDR3 is TGTGCCAGTCGTGGTCAGGGGAACTATGGCTACACCTTC.

This chain uses TRBV12-3 or TRBV12-4 with TRBJ1-2; D perhaps matches TRBD1 (5 bases). There are 12 residues in the CDR3. V lost 6 bases to trimming and J lost 4 bases, with 9 bases between them. The CDR3 DNA follows: TGTGCCAGCAGGGGACGGGTCTATGGCTACACCTTC. Amino acids: CASRGRVYGYTF.

V is TRBV7-9 and J is TRBJ2-3, with no clear D. CDR3 length equals 13 residues. The germline V gene has CDR1 SEHNR and CDR2 FQNEAQ (reference sequence). V was cut by 3 bases and J by 0 bases, with 4 bases left in between. For the CDR3, the DNA is TGTGCCAGCAGCTTTTTTAGCACAGATACGCAGTATTTT. It yields the protein CASSFFSTDTQYF.

The V and J genes are TRBV5-1 and TRBJ2-7; 8 nucleotides line up with TRBD1. CDR3 length equals 15 residues. The V and J ends lost 4 bases and 3 bases, in that order; junction bases with no gene match: 9. The germline V gene encodes CDR1 SGHRS and CDR2 YFSETQ. CDR3 coding DNA: TGCGCCAGCAGCGACGGACAGGGATGGCGCTACGAGCAGTACTTC. Translating it yields CASSDGQGWRYEQYF.

The chain carries TRBV20-1 and TRBJ1-1; a weak D match, TRBD1 (6 bases). The CDR3 is 13 residues long. The V gene lost 2 bases and the J gene lost 4 bases, with 11 bases spanning the gap. Germline V gives CDR1 DFQATT, CDR2 SNEGSKA (reference sequence). For the CDR3, the DNA is TGCAGTGCTAGAAAAAGGGGGACCACTGAAGCTTTCTTT. This translates into CSARKRGTTEAFF.

This chain uses TRBV7-8 with TRBJ1-5; D is unclear. From germline, CDR1 is SGHVS and CDR2 FQNEAQ. The V gene lost 3 bases and the J gene lost 7 bases, with 13 bases spanning the gap. The CDR3 loop spans 14 amino acids. This CDR3 is CASSFGYHAQPQHF. The CDR3 coding sequence is TGTGCCAGCAGCTTTGGCTACCACGCCCAGCCCCAGCATTTT.

This chain connects TRBV11-3 to TRBJ2-7; D remains ambiguous. The V and J ends lost 0 bases and 6 bases respectively, with 15 bases between them. The germline V gene encodes CDR1 SGHNT and CDR2 YENEEA. The CDR3 has 15 residues. CDR3 protein: CASSLDPGLRPEQYF. CDR3 coding DNA: TGTGCCAGCAGCTTAGATCCGGGTCTGAGACCCGAGCAGTACTTC.

This clonotype has more than one count but fewer than ten. The chain links TRBV6-1 to TRBJ2-5, with a possible D match to TRBD1 (5 bases). Between the trimmed V and J ends, which lost 11 bases and 5 bases, there was a span of 18 bases. Per germline, CDR1 MNHNS and CDR2 SASEGT. The CDR3 consists of 13 residues. This chain's CDR3 is CAVAREFGETQYF. The CDR3 nucleotides read TGTGCCGTAGCCAGGGAATTCGGCGAGACCCAGTACTTC.